This T cell receptor (beta chain) was sequenced during a study of early stage breast cancer tumors. Study background: Most invasive tumors, about 75% of the 16, were ER+/PR+/HER2-. Study findings and constraints: Enriched TCRB sequences shared across patients were mostly commonly generated sequences. Bulk DNA sequencing of unsorted cells missed chain pairing and markers. Comparing each tissue with blood distinguished tumor from normal in about 90% of the 16 patients.

Some clones are missing from TCRdb's copy, which holds only in-frame ones; the method was immunoSEQ multiplex PCR. The top ten clones hold around 9.1% of a sample with around 30,000 clones, around 75% of them seen once. The CDR3 sequence is 15 residues long. Germline V gene lookup returns CDR1 SGHTS and CDR2 YDEGEE. Trimming removed 0 bases from V and 7 bases from J; junction bases left unmatched: 5. A note on this clone: What it binds is not known.

The receptor was isolated from a person aged 25 to 39 with breast cancer. J is TRBJ2-3 and V is TRBV5-8; 10 bases agree with TRBD2. The sample consisted of breast tumor tissue. The CDR3 spells CASSLASSGGNTQYF. CDR3 in DNA: TGTGCCAGCAGCTTGGCGTCTAGCGGGGGAAATACGCAGTATTTT.